This entry concerns a single TCR beta chain. The data are from a study of OX40 agonist ivuxolimab in advanced cancers. The protocol was immunoSEQ multiplex PCR, while the TCRdb copy is restricted to in-frame clones and leaves out a portion. The profile shows about 59,000 clones, 87% of them singletons. The germline V and J ends were trimmed by 5 bases and 4 bases, with 17 bases remaining between them. The germline CDR1 and CDR2 sequences are SEHNR and FQNEAQ (reference sequence). The length of the CDR3 is 15 residues. Sequencing used CD4+ or CD8+ T cells sorted from blood, obtained in a trial of the OX40 agonist ivuxolimab. The source is an adult with an advanced solid tumor such as melanoma, head and neck, liver or kidney cancer. The chain recombines TRBV7-9 with TRBJ1-1; D is undetermined. The CDR3 spells CASSPATSRVTEAFF. The CDR3 DNA follows: TGTGCCAGCAGCCCCGCAACTTCCCGGGTCACTGAAGCTTTCTTT.